The rows below give T cell receptor beta chains drawn from one sample of a study of T cell responses to AZD1222 COVID-19 vaccine. Clones were sequenced by immunoSEQ multiplex PCR, and TCRdb holds only the in-frame ones, with some missing. Found here are roughly 100,000 clones, more than 75% of them singletons; the top ten hold around 9.1%. The specimen comprised peripheral blood, sampled on day 0 of AZD1222 vaccination. All receptors come from an adult in good health. Both conserved end residues are part of each CDR3. Each record gives: D gene, V gene, CDR3 length, clone size, J gene, CDR3 DNA, CDR3 protein. D genes are given only for firm matches. Size values are once, few and many counts, or a class for expanded clones, and some rows have none.

>NA|TRBV19|10|NA|TRBJ2-2
TGTGCCACAGGGATCGGGGAGCTGTTTTTT
CATGIGELFF
>NA|TRBV29-1|14|NA|TRBJ2-3
TGCAGCGCTGGAGGGTCTTTCCGGGCAGATACGCAGTATTTT
CSAGGSFRADTQYF
>TRBD1|TRBV19|18|NA|TRBJ2-2
TGTGCCAGTAGTGGGGACAGGGTCTATAACACGAACACCGGGGAGCTGTTTTTT
CASSGDRVYNTNTGELFF
>NA|TRBV7-3|15|NA|TRBJ2-2
TGTGCCAGCAGCTTATACGGAGTAAACACCGGGGAGCTGTTTTTT
CASSLYGVNTGELFF
>NA|TRBV19|14|NA|TRBJ2-7
TGTGCCAGTAGTACGTCCCGGGACGCCTACGAGCAGTACTTC
CASSTSRDAYEQYF
>TRBD1|TRBV9|15|NA|TRBJ2-7
TGTGCCAGCAGCGTAGGGCAGGGGGCGGCCTACGAGCAGTACTTC
CASSVGQGAAYEQYF
>NA|TRBV7-3|14|NA|TRBJ2-1
TGTGCCAGCAGCTTAAACCACTTTAACAATGAGCAGTTCTTC
CASSLNHFNNEQFF
>TRBD2|TRBV29-1|12|NA|TRBJ2-1
TGCAGCCTGGGACTAGCGTTAAATGAGCAGTTCTTC
CSLGLALNEQFF
>NA|TRBV6-5|14|NA|TRBJ1-6
TGTGCCAGCAGTCCGGACGGTTTTAATTCACCCCTCCACTTT
CASSPDGFNSPLHF
>NA|TRBV6-5|13|NA|TRBJ1-1
TGTGCCAGCAGAAAACAGGGGAACACTGAAGCTTTCTTT
CASRKQGNTEAFF
>TRBD2|TRBV28|17|NA|TRBJ2-1
TGTGCCAGCAGCCTAACTAGCGGGATGGGGCCCTACAATGAGCAGTTCTTC
CASSLTSGMGPYNEQFF
>TRBD1|TRBV5-4|16|NA|TRBJ2-1
TGTGCCAGCAGCTTGGCCCCGACAGGGGCCTACAATGAGCAGTTCTTC
CASSLAPTGAYNEQFF
>NA|TRBV19|11|NA|TRBJ1-1
TGTGCCAGTCAGACCTACACTGAAGCTTTCTTT
CASQTYTEAFF
>NA|TRBV7-2|15|NA|TRBJ2-3
TGTGCCAGCAGCAAACCTCGAGGGGACGGAGATACGCAGTATTTT
CASSKPRGDGDTQYF
>NA|TRBV28|13|NA|TRBJ1-3
TGTGCCAGCTCAGAGGTCCCCGGAAACACCATATATTTT
CASSEVPGNTIYF
>TRBD1|TRBV5-1|16|NA|TRBJ1-3
TGCGCCAGCAGCTTGGGCAAAGGACAGGGTAGAAACACCATATATTTT
CASSLGKGQGRNTIYF
>TRBD1|TRBV6-2/TRBV6-3|16|NA|TRBJ2-1
TGTGCCAGCAGCATAGACAGGGGGATCTCTTACAATGAGCAGTTCTTC
CASSIDRGISYNEQFF
>TRBD2|TRBV5-4|16|NA|TRBJ2-2
TGTGCCAGCAGCTACAGACTAGCGGCGGGCACCGGGGAGCTGTTTTTT
CASSYRLAAGTGELFF
>NA|TRBV7-2|16|NA|TRBJ2-7
TGTGCCAGCAGCTCGCGACTCAGGGGACAACCTTACGAGCAGTACTTC
CASSSRLRGQPYEQYF
>TRBD1|TRBV28|15|NA|TRBJ1-6
TGTGCCAGCAGTTTAACCGGGACAGGGGGTTCACCCCTCCACTTT
CASSLTGTGGSPLHF
>NA|TRBV28|14|NA|TRBJ2-2
TGTGCCAGCAAACACGGTCGAGCCACCGGGGAGCTGTTTTTT
CASKHGRATGELFF
>NA|TRBV30|11|NA|TRBJ2-1
TGTGCCTGGAGTGCCGATTCTGAGCAGTTCTTC
CAWSADSEQFF
>TRBD1|TRBV7-9|14|NA|TRBJ2-1
TGTGCCAGCAGCTCGGACAGGGGCAGTAATGAGCAGTTCTTC
CASSSDRGSNEQFF
>NA|TRBV28|12|NA|TRBJ2-7
TGTGCCAGCAGTAATTTCTCGGGAAGACAGTACTTC
CASSNFSGRQYF
>TRBD1|TRBV9|12|NA|TRBJ2-7
TGTGCCAGCAGCTCCACAGGGGTTGAGCAGTACTTC
CASSSTGVEQYF
>NA|TRBV2|15|once|TRBJ2-3
TGTGCCAGCAGCCACCGCGAATACTCCACAGATACGCAGTATTTT
CASSHREYSTDTQYF
>TRBD1|TRBV10-3|12|NA|TRBJ1-2
TGTGCCATCAGTGCAGACAGGGGGAGCTACACCTTC
CAISADRGSYTF
>NA|TRBV14|15|NA|TRBJ1-1
TGTGCCAGCAGCCCACAGAGGCCGCCGTCCCCTGAAGCTTTCTTT
CASSPQRPPSPEAFF
>NA|TRBV6-6|13|NA|TRBJ2-5
TGTGCCACTCTACAGGGATCATGGGAGACCCAGTACTTC
CATLQGSWETQYF
>NA|TRBV7-2|14|NA|TRBJ1-2
TGTGCCAGCAGCTTAGATGGGACCGCTTATGGCTACACCTTC
CASSLDGTAYGYTF
>NA|TRBV28|16|few|TRBJ1-5
TGTGCCAGCAGTTTAGGGGGACACAATAGCAATCAGCCCCAGCATTTT
CASSLGGHNSNQPQHF
>TRBD2|TRBV29-1|17|NA|TRBJ2-2
TGCAGCGTGGCTGTGCTGTCTAGCGGGACGAACACCGGGGAGCTGTTTTTT
CSVAVLSSGTNTGELFF
>NA|TRBV7-9|14|NA|TRBJ2-7
TGTGCCAGCAGCGCGATTGGACAATCCTACGAGCAGTACTTC
CASSAIGQSYEQYF
>NA|TRBV27|16|NA|TRBJ1-5
TGTGCCAGCAGTTTAAGATCGACAGCCTTCAATCAGCCCCAGCATTTT
CASSLRSTAFNQPQHF
>NA|TRBV27|11|once|TRBJ1-6
TGTGCCAGCAGGGGGGATTCACCCCTCCACTTT
CASRGDSPLHF
>NA|TRBV10-2|12|NA|TRBJ2-2
TGCGCCAGCAGTTGGGGGACCGGGGAGCTGTTTTTT
CASSWGTGELFF
>TRBD2|TRBV5-6|17|NA|TRBJ2-2
TGTGCCAGCAGCCCACTAGCGGGAGTAGCGAACACCGGGGAGCTGTTTTTT
CASSPLAGVANTGELFF
>TRBD1|TRBV7-6|15|NA|TRBJ2-2
TGTGCCAGCAGCCCCGGACAGGGTTACACCGGGGAGCTGTTTTTT
CASSPGQGYTGELFF
>NA|TRBV10-3|16|NA|TRBJ1-1
TGTGCCATCAGTGAGTCAGGGGAAAGGAGGAACACTGAAGCTTTCTTT
CAISESGERRNTEAFF
>TRBD1|TRBV7-9|14|NA|TRBJ2-7
TGTGCCAGCAGCCCGGCTACAGGGGCTTACGAGCAGTACTTC
CASSPATGAYEQYF
>NA|TRBV19|14|NA|TRBJ2-2
TGTGCCAGTAGGAGGGAGCGGTACACCGGGGAGCTGTTTTTT
CASRRERYTGELFF
>NA|TRBV6-6|14|NA|TRBJ1-1
TGTGCCAGCAGCCGTGGGGCCCGGGGGACTGAAGCTTTCTTT
CASSRGARGTEAFF
>NA|TRBV28|15|NA|TRBJ2-1
TGTGCCAGCAGTTTAATGGCAGGGGTGGACAATGAGCAGTTCTTC
CASSLMAGVDNEQFF
>TRBD2|TRBV6-2/TRBV6-3|15|NA|TRBJ2-1
TGTGCCAGCAGTTGGAATAGCGGGAGGAAAAATGAGCAGTTCTTC
CASSWNSGRKNEQFF
>NA|TRBV24-1|13|NA|TRBJ2-2
TGTGCCACCAGTGATTTGCCTACCGGGGAGCTGTTTTTT
CATSDLPTGELFF
>TRBD2|TRBV3-1/TRBV3-2|13|NA|TRBJ2-3
TGTGCCAGCAGCCTTTTAGCGGGAGATACGCAGTATTTT
CASSLLAGDTQYF
>TRBD1|TRBV7-9|13|NA|TRBJ1-4
TGTGCCAGCAGCTGGGGACAGTCTGAAAAACTGTTTTTT
CASSWGQSEKLFF
>TRBD2|TRBV10-2|13|once|TRBJ2-7
TGCGCCAGCAGTGAGGGGACTAGCTACGAGCAGTACTTC
CASSEGTSYEQYF
>TRBD1|TRBV3-1/TRBV3-2|18|NA|TRBJ1-4
TGTGCCAGCAGCCAAGGCGGGGGGACAGGGCACCTTAGGGAAAAACTGTTTTTT
CASSQGGGTGHLREKLFF